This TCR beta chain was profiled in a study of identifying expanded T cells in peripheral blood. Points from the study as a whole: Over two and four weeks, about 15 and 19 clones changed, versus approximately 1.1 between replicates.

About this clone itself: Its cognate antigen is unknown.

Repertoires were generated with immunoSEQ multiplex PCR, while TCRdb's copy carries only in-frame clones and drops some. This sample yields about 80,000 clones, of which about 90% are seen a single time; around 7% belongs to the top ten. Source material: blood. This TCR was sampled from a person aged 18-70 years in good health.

In nucleotides, the CDR3 is TGCGCCAGCAGCGCTCCCCGCGACAGATTCTCGAACACTGAAGCTTTCTTT. It is translated as CASSAPRDRFSNTEAFF. The genes are TRBV5-1 and TRBJ1-1; D might be TRBD1 (5 bases). The germline V gene encodes CDR1 SGHRS and CDR2 YFSETQ. This CDR3 has 17 amino acids. Trimming removed 4 bases at V and 1 base at J, with 20 bases between. The full variable domain, rest sourced from reference TRBV5-1 and TRBJ1-1, is KAGVTQTPRYLIKTRGQQVTLSCSPISGHRSVSWYQQTPGQGLQFLFEYFSETQRNKGNFPGRFSGRQFSNSRSEMNVSTLELGDSALYLCASSAPRDRFSNTEAFFGQGTRLTVV.